Following are 27 T cell receptor beta chains from one sample sequenced in a study of type 1 regulatory T cells. TCRdb re-called the reads through MiXCR, storing one row per CDR3 protein. The sample consists of over 55,000 distinct CDR3 sequences, roughly 49% of them appearing once. These TCRs are of unknown antigen specificity. Specimen: cultured non-Tr1 T cells, either the whole culture or a sorted T cell fraction (not recorded which). These receptors all stem from a human donor in good health.

In its sample, this clonotype was seen a few times. This chain joins TRBV20-1 and TRBJ2-6; no clear D gene. Per germline, CDR1 DFQATT and CDR2 SNEGSKA (reference sequence). V gave up 0 bases and J gave up 1 base, with 7 bases separating them. The CDR3 is 15 residues long. The CDR3 coding sequence is TGCAGTGCTAGAGATATACGATCTGGGGCCAACGTCCTGACTTTC. Translating it yields CSARDIRSGANVLTF.

This clonotype appeared a single time. The chain links TRBV5-1 to TRBJ1-4; 9 bases match TRBD1. The V gene's germline CDR1 is SGHRS and CDR2 YFSETQ. After removal of 7 bases from V and 8 bases from J, the junction contained 6 bases not matched to a gene. The CDR3 spans 13 residues. This CDR3 reads CASGTGSGEKLFF. The CDR3 DNA sequence: TGCGCCAGCGGGACAGGGAGTGGGGAAAAACTGTTTTTT.

The V call is TRBV5-4, the J call TRBJ2-5; TRBD2 aligns across 13 bases. The CDR3 has 15 residues. J was trimmed by 4 bases and V by 2 bases; bases with no gene match: 2. Germline CDR1 SGHNT, CDR2 YYREEE (reference sequence). CDR3 region: CASSLLAGGRETQYF. In DNA form, the CDR3 reads TGTGCCAGCAGCTTACTAGCGGGGGGGCGAGAGACCCAGTACTTC.

V and J are TRBV6-6 and TRBJ1-1; TRBD1 aligns across 9 bases. The length of the CDR3 is 14 residues. CDR1 is MNHNY, CDR2 SVGAGI, per germline (reference sequence). V lost 6 bases and J lost 2; bases outside the gene matches: 4. CDR3 coding DNA: TGTGCCAGCAGCACGGGACAGGGAAACACTGAAGCTTTCTTT. Amino acids: CASSTGQGNTEAFF.

This clonotype was picked up a small number of times. This chain uses TRBV5-6 with TRBJ1-1; tentatively, D is TRBD1 (5 bases). Germline values: CDR1 SGHDT, CDR2 YYEEEE. V was pared by 4 bases and J by 6 bases, with 16 bases between. The CDR3 runs 14 residues. CDR3 in DNA: TGTGCCAGCAGCGGGACGTGGGGAGGATCTGAAGCTTTCTTT. It translates to CASSGTWGGSEAFF.

This clonotype showed up just a few times. CDR3 in DNA: TGTGCCAGCAGCGGGGTCCGGCGGAACTATGGCTACACCTTC. It specifies CASSGVRRNYGYTF. The V and J genes are TRBV5-4 and TRBJ1-2; D unresolved. The V gene lost 4 bases and the J gene lost 2 bases, with 12 bases spanning the gap. Germline V gene lookup returns CDR1 SGHNT and CDR2 YYREEE (reference sequence). CDR3 size: 14 residues.

This chain links TRBV4-3 with TRBJ1-3, with TRBD1 as a possible D gene (6 bases). The CDR3 runs to 17 residues. Trimming took off 4 bases at V and 0 bases at J, with 16 bases between the two ends. Looked up from germline, CDR1 is LGHNA and CDR2 is YSLEER. For the CDR3, the DNA is TGCGCCAGCAGCCCGAACCGACAGGTCTACTCTGGAAACACCATATATTTT. Its protein is CASSPNRQVYSGNTIYF.

The chain combines TRBV29-1 with TRBJ1-2, with TRBD1 matching over 9 bases. CDR1 and CDR2 (germline): SQVTM, ANQGSEA. V lost 6 bases, J lost 1 base, and 6 bases stayed unmatched. This CDR3 region has 14 residues. CDR3 region: CSVVGTGSNYGYTF. The CDR3 region has the DNA TGCAGCGTGGTTGGGACAGGGAGTAACTATGGCTACACCTTC.

V is TRBV20-1 and J is TRBJ2-4; D is undetermined. This CDR3 has 13 amino acids. Germline assignment: CDR1 DFQATT and CDR2 SNEGSKA (reference sequence). V was cut by 0 bases and J by 8 bases, with 11 bases left in between. CDR3 nucleotide sequence: TGCAGTGCTAGAGATTCCTCCCTAGACATTCAGTACTTC. It specifies CSARDSSLDIQYF.

A note on this clonotype: A much larger clone differs by one base, so this may be a read error. As the CDR3 is not closed by the conserved phenylalanine or tryptophan, this likely results from a read error. The chain employs TRBV2 and TRBJ2-2, with TRBD2 identical over 9 bases. Germline V lookup: CDR1 SNHLY, CDR2 FYNNEI. CDR3 size: 15 residues. V dropped 5 bases and J dropped 2; count of bases not matched to a gene: 3. CDR3 nucleotide sequence: TGTGCCAGCAGTCGCGGGGGGGCAAACACCGGGGAGCTGTTTCTT. This sequence encodes CASSRGGANTGELFL.

This clonotype showed up just a few times. The CDR3 DNA follows: TGTGCCAGCAGCGTACCTCCCCGACTAGCGGGCGAGACCGGGGAGCTGTTTTTT. Translation gives CASSVPPRLAGETGELFF. This sequence joins TRBV9 and TRBJ2-2; TRBD2 agrees at 10 bases. The germline gives CDR1 SGDLS, CDR2 YYNGEE. CDR3 length: 18 amino acids. Trimming at V came to 1 base and at J to 5 bases, leaving 11 bases not matched to a gene.

In its sample, this clonotype was seen a few times. The chain uses TRBV27 and TRBJ1-6; D perhaps matches TRBD1 (5 bases). Trimming cost V 1 base and J 7 bases, with 14 bases left between them. This CDR3 has 16 amino acids. Germline V gives CDR1 MNHEY, CDR2 SMNVEV (reference sequence). The chain's CDR3 is CASSLLSGGRNSPLHF. The CDR3 nucleotides read TGTGCCAGCAGTTTATTATCGGGGGGAAGGAATTCACCCCTCCACTTT.

The chain employs TRBV7-2 and TRBJ1-1; D unresolved. Germline V CDR1 and CDR2: SGHTA, FQGNSA. This CDR3 spans 12 amino acids. Trimming cost V 5 bases and J 5 bases, with 9 bases left between them. The CDR3 sequence is CASSQTGTEAFF. The DNA for the CDR3 is TGTGCCAGCAGCCAAACGGGTACTGAAGCTTTCTTT.

The chain links TRBV6-5 to TRBJ2-5; D gene uncertain. Germline loops: CDR1 MNHEY, CDR2 SVGAGI. Trimming took 0 bases from V and 0 from J, leaving 11 bases between them. The CDR3 sequence is 16 residues long. The CDR3 sequence: CASSYSRRVYQETQYF. CDR3 coding DNA: TGTGCCAGCAGTTACTCGCGTAGGGTCTACCAAGAGACCCAGTACTTC.

This sequence joins TRBV5-8 and TRBJ1-2; TRBD1 matches 7 bases. The CDR3 covers 13 residues. Germline V gene data show CDR1 as SGHTS and CDR2 as YDEGEE. Trimming removed 3 bases from V and 8 bases from J; junction bases left unmatched: 7. CDR3 protein: CASSSNRGFGYTF. The CDR3, as DNA: TGTGCCAGCAGCTCGAACAGGGGTTTCGGCTACACCTTC.

This clonotype was counted between two and nine times. The gene calls are TRBV12-3 or TRBV12-4 and TRBJ1-6; maybe TRBD1 (6 bases). V was shortened by 8 bases and J by 11 bases, with 13 bases between the two germline ends. This CDR3 has 12 amino acids. CDR3 coding DNA: TGTGCCAGCGGTACAGGGATGACACCCCTCCACTTT. It encodes CASGTGMTPLHF.

The genes are TRBV7-3 and TRBJ2-6; TRBD1 agrees at 7 bases. CDR1 and CDR2 from the germline V gene are SGHTA and FQGTGA. This CDR3 has 16 residues. Germline trimming cut 5 bases from V and 2 bases from J; bases unmatched to any gene: 6. In DNA form, the CDR3 reads TGTGCCAGCAGCCCCCAAGGGGGCGCTGGGGCCAACGTCCTGACTTTC. This sequence encodes CASSPQGGAGANVLTF.

V and J are TRBV27 and TRBJ1-1; D is ambiguous. Germline CDR1 MNHEY, CDR2 SMNVEV (reference sequence). V was trimmed by 3 bases and J by 1 base, leaving 9 bases between them. This CDR3 has 14 amino acids. As DNA, the CDR3 is TGTGCCAGCAGTTTGGGCATTCCGAACACTGAAGCTTTCTTT. Translation: CASSLGIPNTEAFF.

This rearrangement joins TRBV6-1 to TRBJ2-1; TRBD2 aligns across 11 bases. After removal of 4 bases from V and 9 bases from J, the junction contained 8 bases not matched to a gene. The CDR3 spans 15 residues. Germline-derived CDR1 and CDR2 are MNHNS and SASEGT. The CDR3 sequence: CASSGSGGAFPEQFF. The CDR3, as DNA: TGTGCCAGCAGTGGTAGCGGGGGGGCCTTCCCTGAGCAGTTCTTC.

The table lists this clonotype with many counts. J is TRBJ2-3 and V is TRBV7-9; unclear D gene. V lost 0 bases and J 5 bases, leaving 3 bases between the germline ends. The germline CDR1 and CDR2 sequences are SEHNR and FQNEAQ (reference sequence). The CDR3 is 12 amino acids. The CDR3 sequence: CASSLALDTQYF. The CDR3 nucleotides read TGTGCCAGCAGCTTAGCACTAGATACGCAGTATTTT.

The sample holds a few counts of this clonotype. V usage is TRBV7-2 and J usage is TRBJ2-7, with D possibly TRBD2 on 5 matching bases. V lost 4 bases and J 4 bases, leaving 11 bases between the germline ends. CDR3 length: 13 amino acids. Germline assignment: CDR1 SGHTA and CDR2 FQGNSA. The CDR3 DNA is TGTGCCAGCAGCTCCCATGGGGAGTACGAGCAGTACTTC. Its translation: CASSSHGEYEQYF. Drawing the rest from reference TRBV7-2 and TRBJ2-7, the complete variable domain is GAGVSQSPSNKVTEKGKDVELRCDPISGHTALYWYRQSLGQGLEFLIYFQGNSAPDKSGLPSDRFSAERTGGSVSTLTIQRTQQEDSAVYLCASSSHGEYEQYFGPGTRLTVT.

V is TRBV7-9 and J is TRBJ1-2; D unresolved. CDR3 length: 13 residues. V shed 0 bases and J shed 2 bases, with 4 bases lying between them. The V gene's germline CDR1 is SEHNR and CDR2 FQNEAQ (reference sequence). The CDR3 loop reads CASSLAVNYGYTF. The DNA for the CDR3 is TGTGCCAGCAGCTTAGCAGTGAACTATGGCTACACCTTC.

Note on this clonotype: A much more abundant neighbour one base away suggests this may be a read error. This sequence joins TRBV5-1 and TRBJ2-1; D is uncertain. Per germline, CDR1 SGHRS and CDR2 YFSETQ. The CDR3 covers 15 residues. CDR3 amino acids: CVSSLSTQSYNEQFF. The CDR3 coding sequence is TGCGTCAGCAGCTTGTCGACCCAATCCTACAATGAGCAGTTCTTC.

This sequence joins TRBV7-2 and TRBJ2-1, with 9 bases fitting TRBD1. From germline, CDR1 is SGHTA and CDR2 FQGNSA. This CDR3 is 11 amino acids long. V trimming: 10 bases; J trimming: 15 bases; junction bases outside the gene matches: 10. CDR3 sequence reads: CATTRQGVLFF. The CDR3 nucleotides are TGTGCCACCACTCGACAGGGGGTCCTGTTCTTC. Filled out from reference TRBV7-2 and TRBJ2-1, the complete variable domain reads GAGVSQSPSNKVTEKGKDVELRCDPISGHTALYWYRQSLGQGLEFLIYFQGNSAPDKSGLPSDRFSAERTGGSVSTLTIQRTQQEDSAVYLCATTRQGVLFFGPGTRLTVL.

V is TRBV6-5 and J is TRBJ2-1; 11 positions match TRBD2. Germline CDR1 and CDR2: MNHEY and SVGAGI. Losses at the gene ends were 5 bases for V and 7 bases for J; bases not matched to a gene: 7. The CDR3 contains 15 residues. The CDR3 nucleotides read TGTGCCAGCAGTCTTCTAGCGGGGGGCTGGAATGAGCAGTTCTTC. Its protein is CASSLLAGGWNEQFF.

This clonotype was observed a handful of times. The genes are TRBV4-3 and TRBJ2-3, with TRBD2 matching 13 bases. The V gene's germline CDR1 is LGHNA and CDR2 YSLEER. The CDR3 extends over 17 amino acids. J was trimmed by 9 bases and V by 0 bases; bases with no gene match: 9. The CDR3 here is CASSQDLTSGGRGTQYF. In nucleotides, the CDR3 is TGCGCCAGCAGCCAAGATCTGACTAGCGGGGGGCGGGGCACGCAGTATTTT.

The chain combines TRBV20-1 with TRBJ1-4; TRBD1 matches at 7 bases. Unmatched junction bases numbered 26, after V lost 4 bases and J lost 6 bases. Germline values: CDR1 DFQATT, CDR2 SNEGSKA (reference sequence). The CDR3 is 20 amino acids. In nucleotides, the CDR3 is TGCAGTGCTACCCCTTTCCGGGACAGCGGTGGAAGCCTGGGGTATGAAAAACTGTTTTTT. Its translation: CSATPFRDSGGSLGYEKLFF.